Presented here are 21 T cell receptor beta chains from one specimen sequenced in a study of cytotoxic CD8 clonotypes in ibrutinib-treated CLL (dated by TCRdb to the early 2020s). Libraries came from the immunoSEQ multiplex PCR assay. This immuneACCESS table, as held by TCRdb, lists in-frame sequences with V and J called but not all clones. Of the missing ones, under half trace to an unresolved V gene in checked studies; the others have no known cause. This sample has some 84,000 clones in its table, and around 84% of those were observed once. The ten largest clones take up roughly 5% of the sample. The sequenced sample was PBMCs, obtained before ibrutinib treatment. The receptors come from a human donor with chronic lymphocytic leukemia.

This chain connects TRBV29-1 to TRBJ1-4, with D perhaps TRBD1 (5 bases). V lost 8 bases, J lost 6 bases, and 16 bases lay in between. This CDR3 is built from 13 residues. Germline loops: CDR1 SQVTM, CDR2 ANQGSEA. The CDR3 region is CSTGKGIDEKLFF. In DNA, the CDR3 is TGCAGCACGGGGAAGGGGATTGATGAAAAACTGTTTTTT.

The chain employs TRBV19 and TRBJ2-2; D could derive from TRBD1 or TRBD2 (5 bases each). Trimming removed 7 bases at V and 0 bases at J, with 9 bases between. The CDR3 is made up of 14 amino acids. Germline V gene sequence: CDR1 LNHDA, CDR2 SQIVND (reference sequence). The CDR3 sequence: CASKWGPNTGELFF. CDR3 in DNA: TGTGCCAGTAAGTGGGGACCGAACACCGGGGAGCTGTTTTTT.

This clone occurred once. The V call is TRBV2, the J call TRBJ1-1; no firm D call. Germline values: CDR1 SNHLY, CDR2 FYNNEI. The V end was cut by 6 bases, the J end by 6 bases, with 8 bases between. The CDR3 sequence is 11 residues long. CDR3 in amino acids: CASRGFAEAFF. In nucleotides, the CDR3 is TGTGCCAGCAGGGGCTTCGCTGAAGCTTTCTTT.

This rearrangement joins TRBV7-3 to TRBJ2-5, with 10 bases fitting TRBD2. Germline trimming cut 1 base from V and 4 bases from J; bases unmatched to any gene: 15. CDR3 size: 19 residues. CDR1 is SGHTA, CDR2 FQGTGA, per germline. In DNA, the CDR3 is TGTGCCAGCAGCTTAAGGGGAGGGGCTAGCGGGAGATTAGCAGAGACCCAGTACTTC. This gives the protein CASSLRGGASGRLAETQYF.

The count of this clone is one. V and J are TRBV6-5 and TRBJ1-1, with a possible D match to TRBD1 (5 bases). Germline V gives CDR1 MNHEY, CDR2 SVGAGI. The CDR3 is 12 residues long. Trimming left V 5 bases short and J 4 bases short, with 8 bases between. The DNA of the CDR3 is TGTGCCAGCAGTCAGGGTTCCACTGAAGCTTTCTTT. Translated: CASSQGSTEAFF.

The chain joins TRBV6-5 to TRBJ2-7; no clear D. Trimming stripped 6 bases from V and 0 bases from J, with 9 bases between. CDR1 is MNHEY, CDR2 SVGAGI, per germline. CDR3 length: 13 amino acids. CDR3 protein: CASSRPNSYEQYF. As DNA, the CDR3 is TGTGCCAGCAGCCGACCGAACTCCTACGAGCAGTACTTC.

The chain employs TRBV9 and TRBJ2-7; D remains unclear. Germline V CDR1 and CDR2: SGDLS, YYNGEE. The CDR3 sequence is 14 residues long. V gave up 5 bases and J gave up 5 bases, with 17 bases separating them. The CDR3 DNA reads TGTGCCAGCAGTGACCACCCGGCAGCCAACGAGCAGTACTTC. Encoded protein: CASSDHPAANEQYF. The full variable domain, its missing parts supplied by reference TRBV9 and TRBJ2-7, is DSGVTQTPKHLITATGQRVTLRCSPRSGDLSVYWYQQSLDQGLQFLIQYYNGEERAKGNILERFSAQQFPDLHSELNLSSLELGDSALYFCASSDHPAANEQYFGPGTRLTVT.

The chain has TRBV9 and TRBJ2-1; possibly TRBD2 for D (6 bases). The CDR3 consists of 15 residues. Trimming left V 4 bases short and J 4 bases short, with 15 bases between. Germline loops: CDR1 SGDLS, CDR2 YYNGEE. The CDR3 loop reads CASSSSGLDYNEQFF. For the CDR3, the DNA is TGTGCCAGCAGCTCCTCGGGACTCGATTACAATGAGCAGTTCTTC.

V and J are TRBV7-9 and TRBJ2-1, with TRBD1 as a possible D gene (6 bases). V lost 4 bases to trimming and J lost 4 bases, with 11 bases between them. Germline V gene lookup returns CDR1 SEHNR and CDR2 FQNEAQ (reference sequence). This CDR3 has 14 residues. CDR3 DNA: TGTGCCAGCAGCTCGCTGGGACAATACAATGAGCAGTTCTTC. Its protein product is CASSSLGQYNEQFF.

This chain connects TRBV9 to TRBJ2-2, with D possibly matching TRBD2 (6 bases). CDR3 length: 15 residues. V was pared by 4 bases and J by 1 base, with 11 bases between. Per germline, CDR1 SGDLS and CDR2 YYNGEE. The CDR3 DNA reads TGTGCCAGCAGCTATGGGACTCTGAACACCGGGGAGCTGTTTTTT. It specifies CASSYGTLNTGELFF.

The J gene is TRBJ2-3, the V gene TRBV19, with a weak D call TRBD1 (6 bases). Trimming removed 10 bases from V and 1 base from J, with 15 bases in between. The germline CDR1 and CDR2 sequences are LNHDA and SQIVND (reference sequence). This CDR3 contains 14 residues. The CDR3 loop is CAKTGIRGTDTQYF. The CDR3 DNA sequence: TGTGCCAAAACAGGGATTAGGGGCACAGATACGCAGTATTTT.

Only a few counts were recorded for this clone. This chain joins TRBV19 and TRBJ1-5; D unresolved. This CDR3 contains 19 residues. The germline V gene has CDR1 LNHDA and CDR2 SQIVND (reference sequence). Trimming took off 5 bases at V and 2 bases at J, with 25 bases between the two ends. The CDR3 protein is CASSPGPAVGVVGNQPQHF. The DNA for the CDR3 is TGTGCCAGTAGTCCGGGCCCCGCGGTTGGGGTGGTAGGCAATCAGCCCCAGCATTTT.

The chain combines TRBV27 with TRBJ2-7; D is possibly TRBD1 or TRBD2 (5 bases each). The CDR3 spans 14 residues. CDR1 and CDR2 from the germline V gene are MNHEY and SMNVEV (reference sequence). V dropped 3 bases and J dropped 3 bases, with 12 bases sitting between them. The DNA for the CDR3 is TGTGCCAGCAGTTTGGGCAGGGAGCTCTACGAGCAGTACTTC. Its translation is CASSLGRELYEQYF.

This sequence joins TRBV5-1 and TRBJ2-3; 10 bases match TRBD2. Per germline, CDR1 SGHRS and CDR2 YFSETQ. The CDR3 is 18 amino acids. V lost 4 bases and J lost 0; bases outside the gene matches: 11. In nucleotides, the CDR3 is TGCGCCAGCAGCCTCTCCCGGACTAGCGGAACTAGCACAGATACGCAGTATTTT. This gives the protein CASSLSRTSGTSTDTQYF.

The count of this clone is one. CDR3: CASSQWGGLNTEAFF. CDR3 coding DNA: TGTGCCAGCAGCCAATGGGGGGGGCTGAACACTGAAGCTTTCTTT. This rearrangement joins TRBV14 to TRBJ1-1, with TRBD1 as a possible D gene (6 bases). V lost 2 bases to trimming and J lost 0 bases, with 10 bases between them. This CDR3 comprises 15 residues. CDR1 and CDR2 from the germline V gene are SGHDN and FVKESK.

V usage is TRBV2 and J usage is TRBJ1-1; TRBD1 matches 9 bases. CDR1 SNHLY and CDR2 FYNNEI come from the germline V gene. Trimming at V came to 8 bases and at J to 5 bases, leaving 3 bases not matched to a gene. CDR3 length equals 12 residues. CDR3 sequence (DNA): TGTGCCAGCGGGACAGGGAGGACTGAAGCTTTCTTT. This gives the protein CASGTGRTEAFF.

This sequence joins TRBV29-1 and TRBJ1-5; D might be TRBD1 (6 bases). V was shortened by 7 bases and J by 6 bases, with 16 bases between the two germline ends. This CDR3 spans 13 amino acids. Germline V gives CDR1 SQVTM, CDR2 ANQGSEA. The CDR3 DNA is TGCAGCGGTGCGGTGGGGGCGGGTCAGCCCCAGCATTTT. This translates into CSGAVGAGQPQHF.

The rearrangement uses TRBV5-6 and TRBJ2-7; possible D gene TRBD2, 5 bases. CDR1 and CDR2 from the germline V gene are SGHDT and YYEEEE. V was clipped by 4 bases and J by 11 bases, with 16 bases between them. This CDR3 is built from 12 residues. The CDR3 DNA is TGTGCCAGCAGCCCAACTCGGGGATTTGAGTACTTC. The encoded protein is CASSPTRGFEYF. Full variable domain (outside the CDR3, taken from reference TRBV5-6 and TRBJ2-7): DAGVTQSPTHLIKTRGQQVTLRCSPKSGHDTVSWYQQALGQGPQFIFQYYEEEERQRGNFPDRFSGHQFPNYSSELNVNALLLGDSALYLCASSPTRGFEYFGPGTRLTVT.

This rearrangement joins TRBV5-1 to TRBJ2-1; D ambiguous. CDR1 SGHRS and CDR2 YFSETQ come from the germline V gene. Deletions cut 0 bases from V and 7 bases from J, with 11 bases between. CDR3 size: 14 residues. The CDR3: CASSLVGTHNEQFF. Here the CDR3 DNA reads TGCGCCAGCAGCTTGGTGGGCACCCATAATGAGCAGTTCTTC.

The genes are TRBV7-9 and TRBJ2-3; no clear D gene. The CDR3 has 15 residues. Germline assignment: CDR1 SEHNR and CDR2 FQNEAQ (reference sequence). Trimming pared 3 bases from V and 1 base from J, leaving 11 bases between. The CDR3: CASSFLAIGTDTQYF. The CDR3 DNA is TGTGCCAGCAGCTTTCTTGCAATTGGCACAGATACGCAGTATTTT.

Only one count was recorded for this clone. CDR3 nucleotide sequence: TGTGCCTGGAGTGTGGGCGGGACTATGATTCTCGAGCAGTACTTC. It is translated as CAWSVGGTMILEQYF. V gene TRBV30 combines with J gene TRBJ2-7; 7 bases are a match to TRBD2. The CDR3 consists of 15 residues. The germline V gene encodes CDR1 GTSNPN and CDR2 SVGIG (reference sequence). V shed 0 bases, J shed 6 bases, and the junction held 11 bases outside the gene matches.